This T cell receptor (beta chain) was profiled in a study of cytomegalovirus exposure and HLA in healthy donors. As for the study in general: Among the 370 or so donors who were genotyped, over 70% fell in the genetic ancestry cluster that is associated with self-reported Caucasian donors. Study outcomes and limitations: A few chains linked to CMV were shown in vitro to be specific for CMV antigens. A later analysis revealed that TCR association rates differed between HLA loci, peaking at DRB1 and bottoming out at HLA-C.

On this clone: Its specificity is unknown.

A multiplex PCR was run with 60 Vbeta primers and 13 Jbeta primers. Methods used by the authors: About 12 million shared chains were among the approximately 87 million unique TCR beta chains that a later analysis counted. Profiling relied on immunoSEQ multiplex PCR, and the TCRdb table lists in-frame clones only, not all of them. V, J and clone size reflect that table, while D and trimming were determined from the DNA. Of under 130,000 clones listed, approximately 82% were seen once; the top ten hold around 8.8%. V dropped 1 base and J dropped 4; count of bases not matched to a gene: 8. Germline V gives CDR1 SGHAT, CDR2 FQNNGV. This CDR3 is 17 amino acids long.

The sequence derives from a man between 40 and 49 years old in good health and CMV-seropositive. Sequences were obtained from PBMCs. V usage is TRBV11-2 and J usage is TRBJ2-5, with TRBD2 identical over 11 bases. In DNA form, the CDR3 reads TGTGCCAGCAGCTTAGGGTTAGCGGGGGGGCGGTTAGAGACCCAGTACTTC. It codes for CASSLGLAGGRLETQYF. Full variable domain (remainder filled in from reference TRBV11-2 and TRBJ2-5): EAGVAQSPRYKIIEKRQSVAFWCNPISGHATLYWYQQILGQGPKLLIQFQNNGVVDDSQLPKDRFSAERLKGVDSTLKIQPAKLEDSAVYLCASSLGLAGGRLETQYFGPGTRLLVL.